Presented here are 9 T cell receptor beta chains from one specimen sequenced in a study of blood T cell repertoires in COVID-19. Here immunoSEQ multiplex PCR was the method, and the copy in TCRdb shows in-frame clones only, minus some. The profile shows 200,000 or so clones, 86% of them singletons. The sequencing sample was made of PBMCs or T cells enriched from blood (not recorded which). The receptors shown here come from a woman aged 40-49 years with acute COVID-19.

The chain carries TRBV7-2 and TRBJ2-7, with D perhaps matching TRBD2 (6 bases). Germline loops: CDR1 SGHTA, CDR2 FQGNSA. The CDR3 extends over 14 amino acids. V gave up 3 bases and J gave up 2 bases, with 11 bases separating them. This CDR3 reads CASSFGDSTYEQYF. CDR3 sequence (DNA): TGTGCCAGCAGCTTCGGGGACTCCACCTACGAGCAGTACTTC.

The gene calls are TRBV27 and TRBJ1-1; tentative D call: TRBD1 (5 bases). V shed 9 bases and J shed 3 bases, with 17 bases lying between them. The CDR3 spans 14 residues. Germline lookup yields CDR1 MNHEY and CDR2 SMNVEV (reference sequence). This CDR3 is CASSLTLGHTEAFF. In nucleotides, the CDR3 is TGTGCCAGTAGCCTTACTTTGGGGCACACTGAAGCTTTCTTT.

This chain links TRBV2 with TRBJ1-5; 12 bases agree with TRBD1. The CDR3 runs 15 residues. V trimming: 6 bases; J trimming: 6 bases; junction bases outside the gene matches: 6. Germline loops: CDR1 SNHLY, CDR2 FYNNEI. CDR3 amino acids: CASRMGQGASQPQHF. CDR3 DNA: TGTGCCAGCAGAATGGGACAGGGGGCGAGTCAGCCCCAGCATTTT.

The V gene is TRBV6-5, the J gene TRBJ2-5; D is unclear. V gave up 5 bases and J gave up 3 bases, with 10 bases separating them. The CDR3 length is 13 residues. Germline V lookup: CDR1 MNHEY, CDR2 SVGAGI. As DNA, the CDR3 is TGTGCCAGCAGTCCAATCCCCAAAGAGACCCAGTACTTC. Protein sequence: CASSPIPKETQYF.

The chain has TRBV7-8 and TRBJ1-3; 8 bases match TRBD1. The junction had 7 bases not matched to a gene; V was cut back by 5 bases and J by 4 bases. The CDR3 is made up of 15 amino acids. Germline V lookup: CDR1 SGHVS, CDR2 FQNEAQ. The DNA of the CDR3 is TGTGCCAGCAGCCCAGACAGGGGCAGAGGAAACACCATATATTTT. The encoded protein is CASSPDRGRGNTIYF.

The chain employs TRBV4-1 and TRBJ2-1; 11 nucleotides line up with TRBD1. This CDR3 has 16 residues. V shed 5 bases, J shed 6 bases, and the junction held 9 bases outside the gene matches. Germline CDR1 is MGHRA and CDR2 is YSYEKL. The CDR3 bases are TGCGCCAGCAGCAGCCGGGACAGGGGGGAGTTCAATGAGCAGTTCTTC. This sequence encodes CASSSRDRGEFNEQFF.

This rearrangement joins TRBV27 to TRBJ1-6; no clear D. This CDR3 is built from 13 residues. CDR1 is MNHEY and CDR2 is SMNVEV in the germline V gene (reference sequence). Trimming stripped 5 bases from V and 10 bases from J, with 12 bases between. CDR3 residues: CASSPMRGSPLHF. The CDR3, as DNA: TGTGCCAGCAGTCCCATGAGAGGGTCACCCCTCCACTTT.

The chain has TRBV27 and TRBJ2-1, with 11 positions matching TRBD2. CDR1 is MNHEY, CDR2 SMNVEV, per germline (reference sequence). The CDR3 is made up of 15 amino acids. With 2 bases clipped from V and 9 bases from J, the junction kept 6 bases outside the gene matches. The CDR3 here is CASSLGTSGGGEQFF. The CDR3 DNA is TGTGCCAGCAGTTTAGGTACTAGCGGGGGCGGTGAGCAGTTCTTC.

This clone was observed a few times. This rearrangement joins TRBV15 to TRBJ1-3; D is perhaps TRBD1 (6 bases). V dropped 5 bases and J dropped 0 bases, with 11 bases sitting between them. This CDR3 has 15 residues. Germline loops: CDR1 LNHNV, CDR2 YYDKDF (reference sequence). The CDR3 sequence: CATSGRGGSGNTIYF. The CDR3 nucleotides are TGTGCCACCAGCGGGCGAGGGGGCTCTGGAAACACCATATATTTT.